This T cell receptor (beta chain) originates from a study of CD8 T cells in ankylosing spondylitis. Points from the study as a whole: In reactive arthritis synovial fluid and blood, some motif variants had been reported before. A motif of under ten highly homologous TCR beta variants was seen as apparently characteristic of ankylosing spondylitis blood. As reported, disease-linked clones showed significant enrichment in matched ankylosing spondylitis synovial fluid.

Looked up from germline, CDR1 is SQVTM and CDR2 is ANQGSEA. V was cut by 1 base and J by 4 bases, with 11 bases left in between. The CDR3 has 13 amino acids. Concerning this clonotype: Its antigen is unknown. A clone one base away is much larger, so this may be a read error.

In making TCR beta libraries, quantitative 5'-RACE with molecular barcodes was used. TCRdb itself ran the 5' RACE reads through MiXCR, one entry per CDR3 protein. The sample has around 130,000 distinct CDR3 sequences; roughly 15% are singletons. The rearrangement uses TRBV29-1 and TRBJ2-7; no firm D call. The receptor comes from a female donor with ankylosing spondylitis or in good health (not recorded which). Sequenced: blood, either unsorted or a sorted T cell fraction (not recorded which). CDR3 amino acids: CSVEGSGTYEQYF. As DNA, the CDR3 is TGCAGCGTTGAAGGGTCAGGAACTTACGAGCAGTACTTC.